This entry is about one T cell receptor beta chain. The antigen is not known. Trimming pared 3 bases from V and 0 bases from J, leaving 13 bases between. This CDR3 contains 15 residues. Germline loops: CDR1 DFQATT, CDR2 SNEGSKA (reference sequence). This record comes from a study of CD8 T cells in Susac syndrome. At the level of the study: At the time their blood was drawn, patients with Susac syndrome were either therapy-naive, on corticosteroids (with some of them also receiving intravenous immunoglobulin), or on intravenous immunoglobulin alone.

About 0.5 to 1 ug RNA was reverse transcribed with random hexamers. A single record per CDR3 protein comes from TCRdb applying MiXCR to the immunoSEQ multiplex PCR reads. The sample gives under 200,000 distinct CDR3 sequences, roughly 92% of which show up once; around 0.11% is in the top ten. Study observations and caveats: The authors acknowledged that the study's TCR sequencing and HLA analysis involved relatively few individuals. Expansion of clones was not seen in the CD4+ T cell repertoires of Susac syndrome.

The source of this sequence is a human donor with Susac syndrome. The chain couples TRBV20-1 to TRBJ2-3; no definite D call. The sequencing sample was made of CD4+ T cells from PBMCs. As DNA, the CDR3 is TGCAGTGCTAGCGGCCCATTCAAAAGCACAGATACGCAGTATTTT. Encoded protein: CSASGPFKSTDTQYF.